This note documents a single T cell receptor beta chain sequence. This record belongs to a study of T-cell reconstitution after alpha-beta-depleted transplantation in children. Germline V gene lookup returns CDR1 MGHRA and CDR2 YSYEKL. This CDR3 is 14 amino acids long. V was pared by 6 bases and J by 2 bases, with 14 bases between. Molecular barcoding with unique molecular identifiers was used for the TCRbeta library. TCRdb reanalysed the PCR reads using MiXCR and keeps one entry per CDR3 protein. The sample holds some 400,000 distinct CDR3 sequences; just over 20% are singletons and the top ten take 3.5% to 4%.

This receptor was taken from a human donor who donated a stem cell graft to a child with acute myeloid leukemia. V gene TRBV4-1 combines with J gene TRBJ2-7; D gene uncertain. The material sequenced was PBMCs from the stem cell graft donor, taken from the stem cell graft. CDR3 DNA sequence: TGCGCCAGCAGACCAACCCCCATGACCTACGAGCAGTACTTC. It specifies CASRPTPMTYEQYF.